Following are 8 T cell receptor beta chains from one sample sequenced in a study of blood T cell repertoires in COVID-19. The assay was immunoSEQ multiplex PCR, and TCRdb's table has in-frame clones only and misses some. The repertoire holds around 280,000 clones, with around nine tenths as singletons. Source material: PBMCs or T cells enriched from blood (not recorded which). The receptor source for this set is a woman aged 40 to 55 who had recovered from COVID-19.

The rearrangement joins TRBV7-2 to TRBJ1-3, with TRBD1 as a possible D gene (6 bases). CDR1 and CDR2 (germline): SGHTA, FQGNSA. The CDR3 spans 15 residues. Trimming cost V 4 bases and J 0 bases, with 10 bases left between them. CDR3 DNA: TGTGCCAGCAGCTCACAGGGAAGCTCTGGAAACACCATATATTTT. As protein: CASSSQGSSGNTIYF.

V usage is TRBV28 and J usage is TRBJ2-7, with 7 bases aligning to TRBD1. The junction had 7 bases not matched to a gene; V was cut back by 6 bases and J by 2 bases. The CDR3 contains 14 residues. Germline V lookup: CDR1 MDHEN, CDR2 SYDVKM. The CDR3 sequence is CASSLPGTAYEQYF. DNA for the CDR3: TGTGCCAGCAGCCTGCCCGGGACAGCCTACGAGCAGTACTTC.

The chain carries TRBV24-1 and TRBJ2-2, with 8 bases that match TRBD2. The J segment lost 1 base and the V segment lost 7 bases, leaving 1 base of the junction unmatched. Per germline, CDR1 KGHDR and CDR2 SFDVKD. This CDR3 is 14 amino acids long. DNA for the CDR3: TGTGCCACCAGAACTAGCGGGAACACCGGGGAGCTGTTTTTT. This codes for CATRTSGNTGELFF.

The chain recombines TRBV9 with TRBJ2-3; maybe TRBD1 (6 bases). The CDR3 totals 14 residues. In germline, CDR1 is SGDLS, CDR2 YYNGEE. With 1 base removed from V and 4 bases from J, the gap between germline ends came to 10 bases. CDR3 in DNA: TGTGCCAGCAGCGTAACCGCAGGGGCAGATACGCAGTATTTT. Residues: CASSVTAGADTQYF.

The V and J genes are TRBV9 and TRBJ2-3; the match to TRBD2 covers 12 bases. The CDR3 length is 19 residues. Germline trimming cut 3 bases from V and 0 bases from J; bases unmatched to any gene: 11. Germline V lookup: CDR1 SGDLS, CDR2 YYNGEE. The DNA for the CDR3 is TGTGCCAGCAGCGCCCCACCAGGGACTAGCGGGTCTAGCACAGATACGCAGTATTTT. Translating gives CASSAPPGTSGSSTDTQYF.

The chain joins TRBV15 to TRBJ2-7; possibly TRBD1 for D (6 bases). V dropped 2 bases and J dropped 4 bases, with 6 bases sitting between them. The CDR3 is 12 amino acids. Germline assignment: CDR1 LNHNV and CDR2 YYDKDF (reference sequence). In DNA form, the CDR3 reads TGTGCCACCAGCAGACAGGGGTACGAGCAGTACTTC. Encoded protein: CATSRQGYEQYF.

The chain recombines TRBV18 with TRBJ2-6; D is perhaps TRBD1 (5 bases). There are 16 residues in the CDR3. Trimming took off 10 bases at V and 0 bases at J, with 16 bases between the two ends. The V gene's germline CDR1 is KGHSH and CDR2 LQKENI. In nucleotides, the CDR3 is TGTGCCACCGACCGAGACAGCAGCTCTGGGGCCAACGTCCTGACTTTC. This encodes CATDRDSSSGANVLTF.

This sequence joins TRBV11-2 and TRBJ1-1; D not certain. The V end was cut by 1 base, the J end by 8 bases, with 8 bases between. This CDR3 comprises 12 residues. Per the germline V gene, CDR1 is SGHAT and CDR2 is FQNNGV. CDR3 sequence (DNA): TGTGCCAGCAGCTTAGGTCCGGGGGAAGCTTTCTTT. Translating gives CASSLGPGEAFF.